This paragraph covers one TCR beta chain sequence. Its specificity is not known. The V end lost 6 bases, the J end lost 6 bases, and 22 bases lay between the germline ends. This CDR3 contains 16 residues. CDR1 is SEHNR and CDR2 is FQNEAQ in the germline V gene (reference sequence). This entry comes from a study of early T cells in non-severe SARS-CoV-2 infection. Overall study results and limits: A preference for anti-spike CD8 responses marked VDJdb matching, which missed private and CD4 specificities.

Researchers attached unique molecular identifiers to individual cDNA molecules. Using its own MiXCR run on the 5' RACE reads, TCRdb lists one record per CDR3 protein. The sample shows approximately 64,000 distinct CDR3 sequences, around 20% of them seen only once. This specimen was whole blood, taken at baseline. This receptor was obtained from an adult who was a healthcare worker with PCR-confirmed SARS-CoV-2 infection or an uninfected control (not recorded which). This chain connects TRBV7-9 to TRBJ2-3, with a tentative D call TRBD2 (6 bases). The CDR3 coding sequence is TGTGCCAGCAGTTTGACCGGGACTTGGCCTACGGATACGCAGTATTTT. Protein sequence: CASSLTGTWPTDTQYF.